These 23 T cell receptor beta chains were all obtained from the same sample, sequenced in a study of identical twins. MiXCR, run by TCRdb on the 5' RACE reads, gives a single entry per CDR3 protein. The sample contains about 520,000 distinct CDR3 sequences, about 20% of which appear only once. The same specimen was also included in a second study, on T cells expressing NK-cell markers.

Sequencing was carried out using CD4+ T cells sorted from blood. The receptors were gathered from a woman aged 18-29 years in good health.

This clonotype has a handful of counts. The genes are TRBV5-1 and TRBJ2-3; D is undetermined. This CDR3 has 15 amino acids. V shed 5 bases and J shed 0 bases, with 13 bases lying between them. Per germline, CDR1 SGHRS and CDR2 YFSETQ. The chain's CDR3 is CASSPLLTSTDTQYF. The CDR3 nucleotides read TGCGCCAGCAGTCCTTTACTGACTAGCACAGATACGCAGTATTTT.

This clonotype was observed at least ten times. V gene TRBV12-3 or TRBV12-4 combines with J gene TRBJ2-3; D remains unclear. V gave up 2 bases and J gave up 6 bases, with 12 bases separating them. The CDR3 covers 14 residues. CDR3 protein: CASSLQTPDDTQYF. The DNA for the CDR3 is TGTGCCAGCAGTTTACAGACACCCGACGATACGCAGTATTTT.

This clonotype occurred many times. This rearrangement joins TRBV7-2 to TRBJ2-1; TRBD2 matches at 8 bases. CDR1 is SGHTA and CDR2 is FQGNSA in the germline V gene. This CDR3 contains 14 residues. V trimming: 6 bases; J trimming: 6 bases; junction bases outside the gene matches: 7. The CDR3 DNA follows: TGTGCCAGCAGATACGGACTAGCAGTCAATGAGCAGTTCTTC. It specifies CASRYGLAVNEQFF.

The chain couples TRBV2 to TRBJ1-1, with D unclear. CDR1 is SNHLY and CDR2 is FYNNEI in the germline V gene. This CDR3 has 13 residues. The germline V and J ends were trimmed by 4 bases and 2 bases, with 8 bases remaining between them. The DNA for the CDR3 is TGTGCCAGCAGTGTACGGATAAACACTGAAGCTTTCTTT. The encoded protein is CASSVRINTEAFF. The full variable domain, in which reference TRBV2 and TRBJ1-1 provide the parts outside the CDR3, is EPEVTQTPSHQVTQMGQEVILRCVPISNHLYFYWYRQILGQKVEFLVSFYNNEISEKSEIFDDQFSVERPDGSNFTLKIRSTKLEDSAMYFCASSVRINTEAFFGQGTRLTVV.

The chain recombines TRBV3-1 with TRBJ1-2; D not certain. The germline CDR1 and CDR2 sequences are LGHDT and YNNKEL (reference sequence). This CDR3 has 14 amino acids. V lost 5 bases to trimming and J lost 5 bases, with 15 bases between them. For the CDR3, the DNA is TGTGCCAGCAGCTCCCACGCACAGCCTTATGGCTACACCTTC. Its translation is CASSSHAQPYGYTF.

The chain carries TRBV29-1 and TRBJ2-1, with D uncertain. The V gene lost 7 bases and the J gene lost 6 bases, with 10 bases spanning the gap. This CDR3 spans 11 amino acids. Germline V gene lookup returns CDR1 SQVTM and CDR2 ANQGSEA. The CDR3 region is CSAQKGNEQFF. The CDR3, as DNA: TGCAGCGCCCAGAAGGGCAATGAGCAGTTCTTC.

This clonotype was picked up a small number of times. The chain combines TRBV7-2 with TRBJ2-7; weak D call: TRBD1 (6 bases). This CDR3 contains 14 residues. V dropped 7 bases and J dropped 3 bases, with 16 bases sitting between them. Looked up from germline, CDR1 is SGHTA and CDR2 is FQGNSA. CDR3 in DNA: TGTGCCAGCAAAAAGCCCTCAGGGGACTACGAGCAGTACTTC. This gives the protein CASKKPSGDYEQYF.

This rearrangement joins TRBV5-1 to TRBJ2-1, with TRBD1 identical over 9 bases. With 4 bases clipped from V and 8 bases from J, the junction kept 16 bases outside the gene matches. Germline V CDR1 and CDR2: SGHRS, YFSETQ. The CDR3 length is 17 residues. CDR3 protein: CASSAGGQGWAGYEQFF. Here the CDR3 DNA reads TGCGCCAGCAGCGCAGGGGGACAGGGCTGGGCTGGGTATGAGCAGTTCTTC.

The gene calls are TRBV2 and TRBJ2-7; D perhaps matches TRBD1 (6 bases). V was pared by 11 bases and J by 2 bases, with 13 bases between. Germline CDR1 is SNHLY and CDR2 is FYNNEI. The CDR3 contains 12 residues. The CDR3 nucleotides read TGTGCCGGATCAGGGGATACCTACGAGCAGTACTTC. It yields the protein CAGSGDTYEQYF.

J is TRBJ2-1 and V is TRBV7-9, with 8 bases matching TRBD2. The CDR3 spans 17 residues. V lost 6 bases, J lost 7 bases, and 17 bases stayed unmatched. Germline V gene sequence: CDR1 SEHNR, CDR2 FQNEAQ (reference sequence). CDR3 nucleotides: TGTGCCAGCAGTTACCTTCGCCCCGGGACTAGGCGTAATGAGCAGTTCTTC. This codes for CASSYLRPGTRRNEQFF.

This clonotype has only a few counts. This chain links TRBV5-1 with TRBJ2-7; 11 bases are a match to TRBD2. Unmatched junction bases numbered 7, after V lost 3 bases and J lost 5 bases. CDR3 length: 15 residues. In germline, CDR1 is SGHRS, CDR2 YFSETQ. The DNA for the CDR3 is TGCGCCAGCAGCTCAGGAACTAGCGGGAGAAACGAGCAGTACTTC. This sequence encodes CASSSGTSGRNEQYF. Complete variable domain (other parts from reference TRBV5-1 and TRBJ2-7): KAGVTQTPRYLIKTRGQQVTLSCSPISGHRSVSWYQQTPGQGLQFLFEYFSETQRNKGNFPGRFSGRQFSNSRSEMNVSTLELGDSALYLCASSSGTSGRNEQYFGPGTRLTVT.

This chain uses TRBV21-1 with TRBJ2-3; the table's D call, TRBD2, has no DNA check behind it. TRBV21-1 is an annotated pseudogene. The CDR3 sequence is 15 residues long. CDR3 nucleotides: TGTGCCAGCAGCAAACGGCGGGAGGGTGAAGATACGCAGTATTTT. Its protein product is CASSKRREGEDTQYF.

This clonotype has ten or more counts. The V gene is TRBV5-1, the J gene TRBJ2-7; possible D gene TRBD1, 6 bases. The germline CDR1 and CDR2 sequences are SGHRS and YFSETQ. This CDR3 comprises 14 residues. Trimming cost V 4 bases and J 4 bases, with 15 bases left between them. For the CDR3, the DNA is TGCGCCAGCAGCCGGCCTGACAGGTCTTACGAGCAGTACTTC. This translates into CASSRPDRSYEQYF.

This clonotype was detected a few times. The J gene is TRBJ2-5, the V gene TRBV6-5; 7 nucleotides line up with TRBD2. This CDR3 has 16 residues. The germline gives CDR1 MNHEY, CDR2 SVGAGI. The ends lost 2 bases at V and 4 bases at J; junction bases unmatched: 10. CDR3: CASSYAGGRSGETQYF. The CDR3 DNA is TGTGCCAGCAGTTACGCCGGGGGGAGGTCGGGAGAGACCCAGTACTTC.

The chain carries TRBV7-2 and TRBJ2-1; the match to TRBD2 covers 8 bases. Germline assignment: CDR1 SGHTA and CDR2 FQGNSA. V gave up 4 bases and J gave up 6 bases; unmatched junction bases: 8. CDR3 length: 15 amino acids. The CDR3 DNA sequence: TGTGCCAGCAGCTCATCTAGCGGGCGCCGCAATGAGCAGTTCTTC. Translated: CASSSSSGRRNEQFF.

The chain employs TRBV7-2 and TRBJ2-7; 8 bases are a match to TRBD1. Germline CDR1 and CDR2: SGHTA and FQGNSA. The CDR3 totals 13 residues. V trimming: 3 bases; J trimming: 3 bases; junction bases outside the gene matches: 1. CDR3 region: CASSFGQGYEQYF. The CDR3 DNA reads as TGTGCCAGCAGCTTCGGACAGGGCTACGAGCAGTACTTC.

This clonotype appeared a few times. This chain uses TRBV15 with TRBJ2-2, with 12 bases matching TRBD2. Germline V CDR1 and CDR2: LNHNV, YYDKDF (reference sequence). The CDR3 length is 16 residues. Trimming cost V 0 bases and J 6 bases; bases outside gene matches: 2. CDR3 residues: CATSRETSGRPGELFF. The CDR3 region has the DNA TGTGCCACCAGCAGAGAAACTAGCGGGAGGCCCGGGGAGCTGTTTTTT. The full variable domain, its missing parts supplied by reference TRBV15 and TRBJ2-2, is DAMVIQNPRYQVTQFGKPVTLSCSQTLNHNVMYWYQQKSSQAPKLLFHYYDKDFNNEADTPDNFQSRRPNTSFCFLDIRSPGLGDTAMYLCATSRETSGRPGELFFGEGSRLTVL.

The chain combines TRBV11-3 with TRBJ2-7, with D perhaps TRBD1 or TRBD2 (6 bases each). This CDR3 region has 13 residues. Germline V gives CDR1 SGHNT, CDR2 YENEEA. Trimming left V 5 bases short and J 6 bases short, with 14 bases between. CDR3 sequence: CASSRGWGGEQYF. CDR3 in DNA: TGTGCCAGCAGCAGGGGGTGGGGAGGCGAGCAGTACTTC. Supplemented by reference TRBV11-3 and TRBJ2-7, the full variable domain reads EAGVVQSPRYKIIEKKQPVAFWCNPISGHNTLYWYLQNLGQGPELLIRYENEEAVDDSQLPKDRFSAERLKGVDSTLKIQPAELGDSAVYLCASSRGWGGEQYFGPGTRLTVT.

V usage is TRBV12-3 or TRBV12-4 and J usage is TRBJ2-7; D is undetermined. V lost 6 bases to trimming and J lost 6 bases, with 15 bases between them. This CDR3 is built from 13 residues. In nucleotides, the CDR3 is TGTGCCAGCAGCCGAAGCAGTCTAGGCGAGCAGTACTTC. This codes for CASSRSSLGEQYF.

The J gene is TRBJ2-2, the V gene TRBV12-3 or TRBV12-4, with a weak D call TRBD2 (7 bases). This CDR3 is built from 15 residues. V lost 3 bases, J lost 15 bases, and 23 bases lay in between. The CDR3 DNA reads TGTGCCAGCAGTTTGAATTTCGGGGGGCATGGGTTTTTGTTTTTT. Its translation is CASSLNFGGHGFLFF.

The V and J genes are TRBV23-1 and TRBJ1-5; D ambiguous. TRBV23-1 is given ORF status, its function remaining uncertain. V lost 3 bases and J 6 bases, leaving 9 bases between the germline ends. The CDR3 totals 13 residues. The CDR3 is CASSQTNGQPQHF. CDR3 DNA sequence: TGCGCCAGCAGTCAGACGAACGGTCAGCCCCAGCATTTT.

Only a few counts were recorded for this clonotype. The rearrangement joins TRBV2 to TRBJ1-1, with TRBD1 identical over 9 bases. The germline gives CDR1 SNHLY, CDR2 FYNNEI. The CDR3 is made up of 11 amino acids. The V and J ends lost 8 bases and 9 bases, in that order; junction bases with no gene match: 4. Here the CDR3 DNA reads TGTGCCAGCGAACAGGGGGCTCAAGCTTTCTTT. This translates into CASEQGAQAFF. Variable domain in full (rest from reference TRBV2 and TRBJ1-1): EPEVTQTPSHQVTQMGQEVILRCVPISNHLYFYWYRQILGQKVEFLVSFYNNEISEKSEIFDDQFSVERPDGSNFTLKIRSTKLEDSAMYFCASEQGAQAFFGQGTRLTVV.

This clonotype was seen more than once but under ten times. This chain links TRBV10-3 with TRBJ2-3, with 10 bases matching TRBD2. V gave up 10 bases and J gave up 0 bases; unmatched junction bases: 10. CDR1 ENHRY and CDR2 SYGVKD come from the germline V gene. The CDR3 runs to 16 residues. CDR3 loop: CATSGGASSSTDTQYF. The CDR3 DNA follows: TGTGCCACCAGCGGGGGGGCATCGTCTAGCACAGATACGCAGTATTTT.